This T cell receptor (beta chain) was sequenced for a study of identical twins. Trimming took off 1 base at V and 9 bases at J, with 6 bases between the two ends. This CDR3 region has 11 residues. The V gene's germline CDR1 is SGHTA and CDR2 FQGNSA. TCRdb passed the 5' RACE reads through MiXCR, listing each CDR3 protein once. The sample yields 1,800,000 or so distinct CDR3 sequences, 25% to 35% seen once. This clonotype has just a few counts. Sequenced: cord blood. The chain couples TRBV7-2 to TRBJ2-5; no clear D. The clonotype originates from a newborn girl in good health. The CDR3 here is CASSLVKAQYF. In DNA, the CDR3 is TGTGCCAGCAGCTTAGTGAAGGCCCAGTACTTC.